The 2 T cell receptor beta chains below come from one sample, sequenced in a study of shared clonotypes between healthy human individuals. Naive CD8 populations comprised CD45RO-negative cells positively selected for CCR7, excluding terminally differentiated effector memory CD45RA+ cells. The assay was immunoSEQ multiplex PCR, and TCRdb's table has in-frame clones only and misses some. The profile shows approximately 600,000 clones, approximately 95% of them singletons. The sequenced sample was naive CD8+ T cells sorted from blood. The origin of the receptors is a young woman in good health.

The chain carries TRBV28 and TRBJ1-1; weak D call: TRBD1 (5 bases). Trimming shortened V by 4 bases and J by 1 base, and 13 bases separated the two germline ends. Per the germline V gene, CDR1 is MDHEN and CDR2 is SYDVKM. The CDR3 has 15 residues. The CDR3 coding sequence is TGTGCCAGCAGTTACACAGGATCCGGGAACACTGAAGCTTTCTTT. Translating gives CASSYTGSGNTEAFF.

The chain combines TRBV27 with TRBJ2-7; D might be TRBD1 (6 bases). The CDR3 is 11 residues long. Between the trimmed V and J ends, which lost 5 bases and 4 bases, there was a span of 6 bases. Germline assignment: CDR1 MNHEY and CDR2 SMNVEV (reference sequence). CDR3 sequence reads: CASSTGYEQYF. For the CDR3, the DNA is TGTGCCAGCAGTACAGGGTACGAGCAGTACTTC.